This TCR beta chain was profiled in a study of ipilimumab plus nivolumab after autologous stem cell transplantation. The wider study: Myeloma patients were high-risk transplant-naive or relapsed within 3 years of first autologous transplant.

V gave up 7 bases and J gave up 5 bases, with 23 bases separating them. Germline V gene sequence: CDR1 LNHDA, CDR2 SQIVND (reference sequence). The CDR3 extends over 17 amino acids. Libraries were prepared by immunoSEQ multiplex PCR; TCRdb keeps only in-frame clonotypes and omits some of them. The data hold roughly 45,000 clones, with about 88% observed a single time. This chain links TRBV19 with TRBJ2-2; TRBD1 might be the D (7 bases). This receptor was obtained from a male donor with multiple myeloma. Sequencing used PBMCs, obtained in a trial of ipilimumab plus nivolumab as post-transplant consolidation. The CDR3 region has the DNA TGTGCCAGTATTTGGTCGCTTCACAGGGGAGGAACCGGGGAGCTGTTTTTT. Amino acids: CASIWSLHRGGTGELFF. Full variable domain (missing parts from reference TRBV19 and TRBJ2-2): DGGITQSPKYLFRKEGQNVTLSCEQNLNHDAMYWYRQDPGQGLRLIYYSQIVNDFQKGDIAEGYSVSREKKESFPLTVTSAQKNPTAFYLCASIWSLHRGGTGELFFGEGSRLTVL.